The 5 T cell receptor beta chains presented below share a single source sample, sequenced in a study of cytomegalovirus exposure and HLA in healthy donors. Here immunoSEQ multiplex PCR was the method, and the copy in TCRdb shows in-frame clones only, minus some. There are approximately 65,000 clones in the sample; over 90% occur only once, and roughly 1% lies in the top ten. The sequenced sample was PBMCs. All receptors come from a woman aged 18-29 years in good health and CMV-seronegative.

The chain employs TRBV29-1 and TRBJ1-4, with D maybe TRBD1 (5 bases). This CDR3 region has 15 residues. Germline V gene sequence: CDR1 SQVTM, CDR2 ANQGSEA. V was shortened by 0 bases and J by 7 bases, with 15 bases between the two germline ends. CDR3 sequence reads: CSVEDESREGEKLFF. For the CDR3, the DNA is TGCAGCGTTGAAGATGAAAGCAGGGAGGGTGAAAAACTGTTTTTT.

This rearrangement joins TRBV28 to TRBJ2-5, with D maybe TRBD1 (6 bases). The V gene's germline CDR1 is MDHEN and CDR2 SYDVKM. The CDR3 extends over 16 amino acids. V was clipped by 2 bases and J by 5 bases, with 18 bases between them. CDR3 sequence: CASSLIPLEGEETQYF. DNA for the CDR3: TGTGCCAGCAGTTTAATCCCTCTCGAGGGGGAGGAGACCCAGTACTTC.

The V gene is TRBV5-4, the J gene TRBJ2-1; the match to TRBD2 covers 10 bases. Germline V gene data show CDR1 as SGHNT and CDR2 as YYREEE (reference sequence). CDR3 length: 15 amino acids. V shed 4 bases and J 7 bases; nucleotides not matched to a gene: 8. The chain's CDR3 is CASSPAWTSGNEQFF. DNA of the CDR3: TGTGCCAGCAGCCCTGCTTGGACTAGCGGAAATGAGCAGTTCTTC.

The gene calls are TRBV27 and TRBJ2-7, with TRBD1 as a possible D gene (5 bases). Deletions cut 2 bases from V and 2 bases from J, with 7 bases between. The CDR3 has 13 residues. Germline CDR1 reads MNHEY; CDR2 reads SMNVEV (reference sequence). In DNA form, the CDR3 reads TGTGCCAGCAGTTTAGGGGCACCCTACGAGCAGTACTTC. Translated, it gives CASSLGAPYEQYF.

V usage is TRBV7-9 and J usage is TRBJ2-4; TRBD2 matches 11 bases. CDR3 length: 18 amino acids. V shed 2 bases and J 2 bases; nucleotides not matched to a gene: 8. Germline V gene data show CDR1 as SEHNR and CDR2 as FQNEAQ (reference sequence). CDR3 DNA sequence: TGTGCCAGCAGCTTACCCCGACTAGCGGGGACGACCAAAAACATTCAGTACTTC. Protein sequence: CASSLPRLAGTTKNIQYF.